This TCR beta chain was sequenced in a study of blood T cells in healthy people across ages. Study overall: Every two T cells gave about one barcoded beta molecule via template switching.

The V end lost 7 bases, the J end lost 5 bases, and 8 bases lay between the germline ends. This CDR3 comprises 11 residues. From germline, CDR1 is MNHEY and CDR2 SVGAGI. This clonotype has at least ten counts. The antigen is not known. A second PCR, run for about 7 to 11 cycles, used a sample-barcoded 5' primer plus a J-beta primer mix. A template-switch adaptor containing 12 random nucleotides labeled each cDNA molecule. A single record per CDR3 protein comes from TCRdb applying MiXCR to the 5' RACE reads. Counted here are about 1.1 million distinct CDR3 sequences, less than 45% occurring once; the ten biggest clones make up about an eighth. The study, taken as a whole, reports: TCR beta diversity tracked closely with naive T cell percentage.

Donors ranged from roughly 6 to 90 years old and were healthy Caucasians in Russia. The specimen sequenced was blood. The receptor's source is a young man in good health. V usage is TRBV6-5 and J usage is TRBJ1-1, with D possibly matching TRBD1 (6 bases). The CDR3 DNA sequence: TGTGCCAGCAAAGGGGGGACTGAAGCTTTCTTT. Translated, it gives CASKGGTEAFF.